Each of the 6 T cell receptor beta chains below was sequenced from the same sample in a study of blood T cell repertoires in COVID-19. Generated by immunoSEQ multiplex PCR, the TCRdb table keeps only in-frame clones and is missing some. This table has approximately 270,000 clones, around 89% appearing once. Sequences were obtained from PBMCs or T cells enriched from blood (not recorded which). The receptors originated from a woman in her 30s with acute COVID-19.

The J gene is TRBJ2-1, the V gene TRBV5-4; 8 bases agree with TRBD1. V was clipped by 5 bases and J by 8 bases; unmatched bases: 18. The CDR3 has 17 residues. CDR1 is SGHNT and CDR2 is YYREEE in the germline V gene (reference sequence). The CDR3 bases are TGTGCCAGCAGTCCCAAAAGTCCGGGACAGGATTTCTATGAGCAGTTCTTC. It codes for CASSPKSPGQDFYEQFF.

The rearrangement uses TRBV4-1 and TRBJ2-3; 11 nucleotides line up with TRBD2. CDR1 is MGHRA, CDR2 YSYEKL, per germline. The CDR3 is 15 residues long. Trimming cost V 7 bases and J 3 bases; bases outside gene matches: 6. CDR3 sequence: CASTRLAGGTDTQYF. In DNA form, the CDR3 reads TGCGCCAGCACCCGGTTAGCGGGAGGGACAGATACGCAGTATTTT.

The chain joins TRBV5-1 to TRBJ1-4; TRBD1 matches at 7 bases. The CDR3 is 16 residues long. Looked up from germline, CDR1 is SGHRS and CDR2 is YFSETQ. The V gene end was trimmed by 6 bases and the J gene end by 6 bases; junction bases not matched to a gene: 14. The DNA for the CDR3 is TGCGCCAGCACCGCTCGGACAGGCACAGGGGATGAAAAACTGTTTTTT. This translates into CASTARTGTGDEKLFF. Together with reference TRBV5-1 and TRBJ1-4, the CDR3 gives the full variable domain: KAGVTQTPRYLIKTRGQQVTLSCSPISGHRSVSWYQQTPGQGLQFLFEYFSETQRNKGNFPGRFSGRQFSNSRSEMNVSTLELGDSALYLCASTARTGTGDEKLFFGSGTQLSVL.

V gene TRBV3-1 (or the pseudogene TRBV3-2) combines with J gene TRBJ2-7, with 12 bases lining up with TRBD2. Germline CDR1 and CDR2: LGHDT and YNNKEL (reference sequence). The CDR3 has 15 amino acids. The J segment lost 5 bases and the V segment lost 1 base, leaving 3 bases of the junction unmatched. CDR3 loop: CASSQGRLAGDEQYF. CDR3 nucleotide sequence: TGTGCCAGCAGCCAAGGTAGACTAGCGGGAGACGAGCAGTACTTC.

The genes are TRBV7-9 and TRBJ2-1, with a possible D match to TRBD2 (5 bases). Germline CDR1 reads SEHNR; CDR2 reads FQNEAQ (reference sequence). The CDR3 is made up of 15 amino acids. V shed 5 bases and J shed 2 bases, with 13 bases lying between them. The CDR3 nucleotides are TGTGCCAGCAGCCTTGAGGGCGGAACCTACAATGAGCAGTTCTTC. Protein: CASSLEGGTYNEQFF.

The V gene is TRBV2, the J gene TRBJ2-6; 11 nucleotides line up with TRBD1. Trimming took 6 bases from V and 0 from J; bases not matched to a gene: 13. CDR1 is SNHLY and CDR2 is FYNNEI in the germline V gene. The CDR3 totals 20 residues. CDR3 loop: CASSSSASGTGGSGANVLTF. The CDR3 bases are TGTGCCAGCAGCTCGTCCGCCTCCGGGACAGGGGGCTCTGGGGCCAACGTCCTGACTTTC.